One sample yielded the 19 T cell receptor beta chains listed below, sequenced in a study of cytomegalovirus exposure and HLA in healthy donors. Vbeta (60) and Jbeta (13) primers were used in the PCR. Method: immunoSEQ multiplex PCR; TCRdb's copy keeps in-frame clones and lacks some. The sample comprises around 170,000 clones, about 80% of which are singletons, and 1% rests with the top ten. Input material: PBMCs. These receptors originate from a woman between 45 and 60 years old in good health and CMV-seropositive.

A few counts support this clone. This chain connects TRBV6-5 to TRBJ1-2; possible D gene TRBD1, 5 bases. This CDR3 has 15 amino acids. The V gene's germline CDR1 is MNHEY and CDR2 SVGAGI. Trimming took 6 bases from V and 3 from J, leaving 17 bases between them. DNA of the CDR3: TGTGCCAGCAGCCAGACAGCGCGCTTATACTATGGCTACACCTTC. Its protein product is CASSQTARLYYGYTF.

This chain links TRBV28 with TRBJ2-3; tentative D call: TRBD2 (6 bases). Germline CDR1 and CDR2: MDHEN and SYDVKM. This CDR3 comprises 15 residues. V was cut by 5 bases and J by 2 bases, with 14 bases left in between. The CDR3: CASSRDSPTTDTQYF. The DNA of the CDR3 is TGTGCCAGCAGTCGGGACTCGCCAACCACAGATACGCAGTATTTT.

In this sample, this clone turned up a few times. The gene calls are TRBV19 and TRBJ2-2; 7 positions match TRBD1. CDR3 length equals 15 residues. The V gene's germline CDR1 is LNHDA and CDR2 SQIVND (reference sequence). Trimming removed 3 bases from V and 5 bases from J; junction bases left unmatched: 6. The CDR3: CASSIVDRVTGELFF. For the CDR3, the DNA is TGTGCCAGTAGTATCGTCGACAGGGTGACCGGGGAGCTGTTTTTT.

In regard to this clone: At one of its ends the junction is not consistent with the germline gene, which may arise from a read error. The chain has TRBV7-9 and TRBJ1-4; TRBD1 matches 7 bases. The CDR3 has 16 amino acids. Germline lookup yields CDR1 SEHNR and CDR2 FQNEAQ (reference sequence). Here the CDR3 reads CSSSPGQTATNEKLFF. The CDR3, as DNA: TGTTCCAGCAGCCCGGGACAGACCGCAACTAATGAAAAACTGTTTTTT.

The chain combines TRBV30 with TRBJ2-7; perhaps TRBD2 as D (5 bases). This CDR3 comprises 12 residues. Trimming left V 3 bases short and J 6 bases short, with 12 bases between. The germline V gene has CDR1 GTSNPN and CDR2 SVGIG (reference sequence). The CDR3 DNA follows: TGTGCCTGGAGAGGGAGCCTCGGCGAGCAGTACTTC. Protein sequence: CAWRGSLGEQYF.

This clone has only a few counts. V gene TRBV9 combines with J gene TRBJ2-5, with TRBD1 matching over 7 bases. The germline V gene encodes CDR1 SGDLS and CDR2 YYNGEE. The CDR3 has 15 amino acids. V lost 3 bases and J lost 5; bases outside the gene matches: 10. CDR3 in DNA: TGTGCCAGCAGCGCCTTCGACAGGGAAAGTGAGACCCAGTACTTC. This codes for CASSAFDRESETQYF.

This chain connects TRBV5-4 to TRBJ1-1; 9 positions match TRBD1. In germline, CDR1 is SGHNT, CDR2 YYREEE (reference sequence). V shed 4 bases, J shed 1 base, and the junction held 5 bases outside the gene matches. This CDR3 has 15 residues. The CDR3, as DNA: TGTGCCAGCAGCAGACAGGGGGTGAGGAACACTGAAGCTTTCTTT. Translating gives CASSRQGVRNTEAFF. The full variable domain, rest sourced from reference TRBV5-4 and TRBJ1-1, is ETGVTQSPTHLIKTRGQQVTLRCSSQSGHNTVSWYQQALGQGPQFIFQYYREEENGRGNFPPRFSGLQFPNYSSELNVNALELDDSALYLCASSRQGVRNTEAFFGQGTRLTVV.

The J gene is TRBJ2-4, the V gene TRBV5-6; no definite D call. Germline values: CDR1 SGHDT, CDR2 YYEEEE. This CDR3 has 13 residues. V lost 7 bases and J 1 base, leaving 9 bases between the germline ends. CDR3 in DNA: TGTGCCAGCGAGAGCTGGGCCAAAAACATTCAGTACTTC. It specifies CASESWAKNIQYF.

The genes are TRBV6-5 and TRBJ1-5, with 8 positions matching TRBD1. V was pared by 6 bases and J by 2 bases, with 6 bases of the junction left unmatched. Germline V gene sequence: CDR1 MNHEY, CDR2 SVGAGI. The length of the CDR3 is 15 residues. In DNA form, the CDR3 reads TGTGCCAGCAGCGTACAGGGGGACGGCAATCAGCCCCAGCATTTT. This gives the protein CASSVQGDGNQPQHF.

The chain uses TRBV14 and TRBJ2-3, with a possible D match to TRBD2 (6 bases). The CDR3 has 15 amino acids. V was cut by 2 bases and J by 7 bases, with 16 bases left in between. CDR1 is SGHDN, CDR2 FVKESK, per germline. The CDR3 region has the DNA TGTGCCAGCAGCCAATTGGTGGAGGGGATTCATACGCAGTATTTT. Translated, it gives CASSQLVEGIHTQYF.

This chain uses TRBV5-6 with TRBJ2-1, with 8 bases fitting TRBD1. Germline CDR1 reads SGHDT; CDR2 reads YYEEEE. The CDR3 loop spans 15 amino acids. J was trimmed by 3 bases and V by 7 bases; bases with no gene match: 9. The CDR3 reads CASATRQGYYNEQFF. Here the CDR3 DNA reads TGTGCCAGCGCCACAAGACAGGGGTACTACAATGAGCAGTTCTTC.

The rearrangement links TRBV4-3 to TRBJ1-2; 8 bases map to TRBD1. The CDR3 loop spans 15 amino acids. Losses at the gene ends were 2 bases for V and 4 bases for J; bases not matched to a gene: 6. Germline CDR1 LGHNA, CDR2 YSLEER. This CDR3 reads CASSQPGQGIYGYTF. The CDR3 nucleotides are TGCGCCAGCAGCCAACCCGGACAGGGCATCTATGGCTACACCTTC.

The rearrangement joins TRBV7-2 to TRBJ2-5; 13 bases match TRBD2. Trimming removed 5 bases from V and 11 bases from J; junction bases left unmatched: 8. The CDR3 covers 14 residues. Germline V gives CDR1 SGHTA, CDR2 FQGNSA. The CDR3 loop is CASSTGTSGARQYF. CDR3 coding DNA: TGTGCCAGCAGCACCGGGACTAGCGGGGCGAGACAGTACTTC.

This clone was counted once. The chain is built from TRBV30 and TRBJ2-1; 7 nucleotides match TRBD1. This CDR3 is 12 amino acids long. V lost 8 bases to trimming and J lost 6 bases; unmatched junction nucleotides: 7. Germline V lookup: CDR1 GTSNPN, CDR2 SVGIG (reference sequence). The CDR3 here is CARGRQGNEQFF. The CDR3 DNA reads TGTGCCCGAGGGCGACAGGGCAATGAGCAGTTCTTC. The entire variable domain, with the rest obtained from reference TRBV30 and TRBJ2-1, is as follows: SQTIHQWPATLVQPVGSPLSLECTVEGTSNPNLYWYRQAAGRGLQLLFYSVGIGQISSEVPQNLSASRPQDRQFILSSKKLLLSDSGFYLCARGRQGNEQFFGPGTRLTVL.

This clone was counted once. V gene TRBV5-1 combines with J gene TRBJ1-5; 10 bases fit TRBD1. CDR1 is SGHRS, CDR2 YFSETQ, per germline. The length of the CDR3 is 13 residues. The ends lost 4 bases at V and 15 bases at J; junction bases unmatched: 10. CDR3 loop: CASSLMTGGEWHF. CDR3 in DNA: TGCGCCAGCAGCCTTATGACAGGGGGCGAATGGCATTTT.

This clone was picked up a small number of times. CDR3 residues: CASSVAGGGYNEQFF. The DNA for the CDR3 is TGTGCCAGCAGCGTAGCGGGAGGAGGCTACAATGAGCAGTTCTTC. The gene calls are TRBV9 and TRBJ2-1; 7 bases match TRBD2. With 0 bases clipped from V and 3 bases from J, the junction kept 3 bases outside the gene matches. From germline, CDR1 is SGDLS and CDR2 YYNGEE. The CDR3 consists of 15 residues.

This clone turned up a few times. The J gene is TRBJ1-4, the V gene TRBV15, with TRBD1 as a possible D gene (6 bases). Between the trimmed V and J ends, which lost 5 bases and 8 bases, there was a span of 12 bases. Per germline, CDR1 LNHNV and CDR2 YYDKDF (reference sequence). This CDR3 comprises 13 residues. The CDR3 DNA reads TGTGCCACCAGCCCCCGACAGGCGGAAAAACTGTTTTTT. Translation gives CATSPRQAEKLFF.

The gene calls are TRBV10-3 and TRBJ2-7; no clear D gene. Germline CDR1 reads ENHRY; CDR2 reads SYGVKD. V was trimmed by 2 bases and J by 3 bases, leaving 11 bases between them. The CDR3 is 14 amino acids. The CDR3 DNA is TGTGCCATCAGTGAGGCGGTCCCCCTCTACGAGCAGTACTTC. It encodes CAISEAVPLYEQYF.

This chain joins TRBV6-6 and TRBJ2-5, with 10 bases identical to TRBD1. This CDR3 has 16 residues. V was clipped by 0 bases and J by 5 bases; unmatched bases: 6. CDR1 and CDR2 from the germline V gene are MNHNY and SVGAGI (reference sequence). CDR3 amino acids: CASSYSSRTGGETQYF. The CDR3 nucleotides are TGTGCCAGCAGTTACTCGTCTCGGACAGGGGGTGAGACCCAGTACTTC.